These 5 T cell receptor beta chains came from one sample sequenced in a study of control samples from healthy donors and cancer patients. This table comes from immunoSEQ multiplex PCR, and its TCRdb copy is limited to in-frame clones, with some not included. Of tens of thousands of clones listed, approximately 90% are singletons. Material for sequencing was PBMCs. The origin of the receptors is a woman aged 35 to 49 with head and neck cancer.

This clone was picked up one time. The CDR3 loop reads CASSDFGGELFF. DNA for the CDR3: TGCGCCAGCAGTGATTTCGGTGGGGAGCTGTTTTTT. The genes are TRBV10-2 and TRBJ2-2; D is ambiguous. The CDR3 runs 12 residues. V was clipped by 3 bases and J by 8 bases, with 7 bases between them. The germline CDR1 and CDR2 sequences are WSHSY and SAAADI.

V is TRBV7-6 and J is TRBJ2-2; no reliable D call. This CDR3 spans 15 amino acids. Per germline, CDR1 SGHVS and CDR2 FNYEAQ. V gave up 5 bases and J gave up 3 bases, with 13 bases separating them. The CDR3 nucleotides read TGTGCCAGCAGCCTGGGCTTACGGGACACCGGGGAGCTGTTTTTT. It translates to CASSLGLRDTGELFF.

V is TRBV5-1 and J is TRBJ2-2, with D possibly matching TRBD2 (5 bases). Between the trimmed V and J ends, which lost 0 bases and 5 bases, there was a span of 11 bases. This CDR3 has 15 residues. Germline CDR1 reads SGHRS; CDR2 reads YFSETQ. The CDR3 DNA is TGCGCCAGCAGCTTGGGAGGGAAGGTGACCGGGGAGCTGTTTTTT. This gives the protein CASSLGGKVTGELFF.

The chain is built from TRBV19 and TRBJ2-7; TRBD1 or TRBD2 may be the D gene (5 bases each). Germline V lookup: CDR1 LNHDA, CDR2 SQIVND (reference sequence). The ends were cut back, 7 bases at V and 0 bases at J, with 10 bases in the middle. There are 13 residues in the CDR3. The CDR3 DNA reads as TGTGCCAGTAACCGGGGCGGCTCCTACGAGCAGTACTTC. It translates to CASNRGGSYEQYF.

The rearrangement joins TRBV30 to TRBJ1-1; TRBD1 agrees at 8 bases. With V trimmed by 2 bases and J by 4 bases, 6 bases remained unmatched. CDR3 length: 14 amino acids. Germline values: CDR1 GTSNPN, CDR2 SVGIG (reference sequence). Here the CDR3 reads CAWSSGGAGTEAFF. The CDR3 bases are TGTGCCTGGAGTTCAGGGGGCGCGGGCACTGAAGCTTTCTTT.